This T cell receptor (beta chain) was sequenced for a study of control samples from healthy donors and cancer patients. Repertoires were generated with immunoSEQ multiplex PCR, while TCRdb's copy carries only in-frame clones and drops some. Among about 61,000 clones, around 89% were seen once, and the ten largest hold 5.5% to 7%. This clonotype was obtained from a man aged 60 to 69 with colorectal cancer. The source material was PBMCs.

The CDR3 protein is CASSFPPYYGYTF. The CDR3, as DNA: TGTGCCAGCAGTTTCCCCCCTTACTATGGCTACACCTTC. The rearrangement links TRBV12-3 or TRBV12-4 to TRBJ1-2; D unresolved. The CDR3 is 13 residues long. Trimming took 3 bases from V and 3 from J, leaving 8 bases between them.